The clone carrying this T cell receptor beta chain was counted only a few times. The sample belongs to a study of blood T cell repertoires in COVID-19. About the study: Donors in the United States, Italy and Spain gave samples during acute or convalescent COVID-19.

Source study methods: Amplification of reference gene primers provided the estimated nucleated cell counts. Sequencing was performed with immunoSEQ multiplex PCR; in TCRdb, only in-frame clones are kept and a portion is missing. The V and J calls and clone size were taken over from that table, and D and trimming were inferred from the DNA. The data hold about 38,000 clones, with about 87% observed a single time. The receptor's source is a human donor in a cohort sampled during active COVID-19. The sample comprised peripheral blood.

In DNA, the CDR3 is TGTGCCAGCAGCCAAATTGCTTGGACAGGGAACACCGGGGAGCTGTTTTTT. This translates into CASSQIAWTGNTGELFF. V is TRBV3-1 (or the pseudogene TRBV3-2) and J is TRBJ2-2; 7 bases map to TRBD1. V lost 2 bases and J lost 1; bases outside the gene matches: 7. The CDR3 is 17 residues long. Looked up from germline, CDR1 is LGHDT and CDR2 is YNNKEL (reference sequence).